This passage covers 7 T cell receptor beta chains from one sample sequenced in a study of T cell responses to AZD1222 COVID-19 vaccine. Method: immunoSEQ multiplex PCR; TCRdb's copy keeps in-frame clones and lacks some. The sample includes some 150,000 clones, roughly 94% of them seen just once. The sequencing used peripheral blood, collected on day 0 of AZD1222 vaccination. The receptors were gathered from an adult in good health.

The gene calls are TRBV4-2 and TRBJ1-3; D not resolved. V lost 0 bases to trimming and J lost 0 bases, with 9 bases between them. From germline, CDR1 is LGHNA and CDR2 YNFKEQ. The CDR3 runs to 16 residues. CDR3 amino acids: CASSQDVGGSGNTIYF. The CDR3 DNA reads TGTGCCAGCAGCCAAGATGTCGGAGGCTCTGGAAACACCATATATTTT.

V is TRBV10-2 and J is TRBJ1-2; 11 nucleotides align to TRBD1. V was pared by 6 bases and J by 7 bases, with 7 bases of the junction left unmatched. Germline V CDR1 and CDR2: WSHSY, SAAADI. CDR3 length equals 14 residues. In nucleotides, the CDR3 is TGCGCCAGCAGACTAGGACAGGGGGCAGGTGGCTACACCTTC. It codes for CASRLGQGAGGYTF.

The chain recombines TRBV6-2 or TRBV6-3 with TRBJ2-3; D gene unclear. This CDR3 is built from 17 residues. Germline V gene sequence: CDR1 MNHEY, CDR2 SVGEGT. The V and J ends lost 2 bases and 4 bases respectively, with 19 bases between them. In DNA form, the CDR3 reads TGTGCCAGCAGTTACGGGCAGGATCCCGCCGTGGCAGATACGCAGTATTTT. Translation: CASSYGQDPAVADTQYF.

The chain carries TRBV7-2 and TRBJ1-2, with 7 bases matching TRBD1. CDR3 size: 16 residues. CDR1 is SGHTA and CDR2 is FQGNSA in the germline V gene. V dropped 1 base and J dropped 4; count of bases not matched to a gene: 9. The CDR3 spells CASSLGVGTVRYGYTF. DNA for the CDR3: TGTGCCAGCAGCTTAGGGGTGGGGACAGTCCGCTATGGCTACACCTTC.

This clone was seen only once. The gene calls are TRBV5-1 and TRBJ2-3; D is uncertain. The CDR3 runs to 12 residues. Trimming removed 4 bases from V and 4 bases from J, with 7 bases in between. Germline V gene data show CDR1 as SGHRS and CDR2 as YFSETQ. The CDR3 region is CASSRTADTQYF. As DNA, the CDR3 is TGCGCCAGCAGCCGAACAGCAGATACGCAGTATTTT.

The V and J genes are TRBV3-1 (or the pseudogene TRBV3-2) and TRBJ1-2, with a possible D match to TRBD1 (5 bases). The CDR3 runs 15 residues. Per the germline V gene, CDR1 is LGHDT and CDR2 is YNNKEL (reference sequence). Trimming took 4 bases from V and 9 from J, leaving 21 bases between them. This CDR3 reads CASSLRGTPSFSYTF. DNA of the CDR3: TGTGCCAGCAGCCTCCGCGGGACTCCTTCCTTTAGCTACACCTTC.

This rearrangement joins TRBV5-1 to TRBJ1-1; D call uncertain. The CDR3 length is 16 residues. V dropped 0 bases and J dropped 5 bases, with 17 bases sitting between them. Per germline, CDR1 SGHRS and CDR2 YFSETQ. The CDR3 reads CASSLGSGGAGTEAFF. The CDR3 DNA is TGCGCCAGCAGCTTGGGGTCAGGAGGTGCGGGTACTGAAGCTTTCTTT.